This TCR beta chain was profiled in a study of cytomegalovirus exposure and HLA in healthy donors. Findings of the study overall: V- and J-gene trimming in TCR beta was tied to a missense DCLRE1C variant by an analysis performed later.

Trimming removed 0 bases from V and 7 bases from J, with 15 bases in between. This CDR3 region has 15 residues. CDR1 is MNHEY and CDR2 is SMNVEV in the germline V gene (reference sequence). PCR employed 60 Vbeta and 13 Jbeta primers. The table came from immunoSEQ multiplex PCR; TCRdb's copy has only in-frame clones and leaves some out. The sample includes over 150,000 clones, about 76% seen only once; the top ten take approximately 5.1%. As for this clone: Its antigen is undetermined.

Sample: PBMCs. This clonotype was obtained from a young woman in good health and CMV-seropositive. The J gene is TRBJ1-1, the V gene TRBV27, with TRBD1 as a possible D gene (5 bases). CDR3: CASSLSRGRGVEAFF. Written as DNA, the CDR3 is TGTGCCAGCAGTTTATCGCGGGGCCGCGGGGTTGAAGCTTTCTTT.